The 25 T cell receptor beta chains listed next were all sequenced from one sample in a study of Tregs in tolerant kidney transplant recipients. Related graft donors supplied nonmyeloablative bone marrow transplants, and mixed chimerism was transient. Sequencing used immunoSEQ multiplex PCR; TCRdb keeps in-frame clones, though not all of them. The sample yields about 14,000 clones, of which the top ten take up 25% to 30%. The sample here was CD8+ T cells from blood (PBMCs), taken 6 months after the transplant. These receptor sequences come from a human patient who received a combined kidney and bone marrow transplant. A share of the T cells may be of graft donor origin.

A note on this clone: The read ends 3 residues early relative to the CDR3; the germline J gene fills the gap. The J gene is TRBJ2-3, the V gene TRBV14; possible D gene TRBD2, 6 bases. CDR1 and CDR2 from the germline V gene are SGHDN and FVKESK. The CDR3 is 17 residues long. V lost 2 bases and J lost 3, with 18 bases in between. The CDR3 DNA, read in part, is TGTGCCAGCAGCCAACACTTTGCGGGACTCCTAACAGATACG. Protein sequence: CASSQHFAGLLTDT. The whole CDR3 sequence is CASSQHFAGLLTDTQYF.

The CDR3 DNA, read in part, is TGTGCCAGCAGCCCTACTAGCGGGACCTACAATGAG. Translation: CASSPTSGTYNE. The entire CDR3 reads CASSPTSGTYNEQFF. V is TRBV7-2 and J is TRBJ2-1; 10 bases fit TRBD2. The read terminates 3 residues before the CDR3 end, so the remaining end is supplied by the germline J gene. Germline V gene sequence: CDR1 SGHTA, CDR2 FQGNSA. The CDR3 covers 15 residues. V shed 5 bases and J 2 bases; nucleotides not matched to a gene: 3.

Points on this clone: The CDR3 goes on 3 residues after the read ends, and that part is filled in from the germline J gene. The chain combines TRBV7-9 with TRBJ2-2; D is perhaps TRBD1 (5 bases). The CDR3 length is 15 residues. Germline CDR1 reads SEHNR; CDR2 reads FQNEAQ (reference sequence). CDR3 sequence reads: CASSLAGGGANVLFF. CDR3 bases read: TGTGCCAGCAGCTTAGCGGGCGGTGGGGCCAACGTG.

A note on this clone: The read halts 3 residues ahead of the CDR3 end, with the missing end drawn from the germline J gene. This rearrangement joins TRBV5-1 to TRBJ2-7, with D possibly TRBD1 on 5 matching bases. CDR1 SGHRS and CDR2 YFSETQ come from the germline V gene. V lost 4 bases to trimming and J lost 5 bases, with 19 bases between them. This CDR3 is built from 15 residues. CDR3 DNA, as far as it was read: TGCGCCAGCAGCCTTTCCCGGGCAGGGTGGAACGAG. Amino acid sequence: CASSLSRAGWNE. The full CDR3 protein is CASSLSRAGWNEQYF.

For this clone: Read data end 3 residues before the CDR3 end; the end is taken from the germline J gene. This chain links TRBV7-8 with TRBJ1-4, with a possible D match to TRBD1 (6 bases). Germline V gives CDR1 SGHVS, CDR2 FQNEAQ. The CDR3 has 15 amino acids. Incomplete CDR3 DNA: TGTGCCAGCAGCAAATCACCAGACAGGAATTCACCA. Protein product: CASSKSPDRNSP. The whole CDR3 region reads CASSKSPDRNSPLFF.

Here the CDR3 reads CSATVGTEAFF. The DNA read from the CDR3 is TGCAGTGCCACAGTTGGCACTGAA. The rearrangement uses TRBV20-1 and TRBJ1-1; D is uncertain. Sequencing ends 3 residues short of the CDR3 end; the germline J gene provides the rest. V was clipped by 6 bases and J by 4 bases, with 9 bases between them. The CDR3 runs to 11 residues. In germline, CDR1 is DFQATT, CDR2 SNEGSKA (reference sequence).

For this clone: The missing CDR3 end, 3 residues past where the read stops, is filled in from the germline J gene. The V call is TRBV5-6, the J call TRBJ2-2; TRBD2 aligns across 7 bases. J gave up 8 bases and V 3 bases, and 7 bases lay outside the gene matches. In germline, CDR1 is SGHDT, CDR2 YYEEEE. There are 14 residues in the CDR3. CDR3 amino acids: CASSWWGGTGELFF. The part of the CDR3 DNA that was read is TGTGCCAGCAGCTGGTGGGGGGGAACTGGGGAG.

As to this clone: The read falls 3 residues short of the CDR3 end, and the missing part is taken from the germline J gene. The genes are TRBV7-9 and TRBJ1-5; no firm D call. CDR3 length equals 15 residues. Germline CDR1 reads SEHNR; CDR2 reads FQNEAQ (reference sequence). Between the trimmed V and J ends, which lost 1 base and 0 bases, there was a span of 7 bases. CDR3 loop: CASSLGHDSNQPQHF. CDR3 DNA, as far as it was read: TGTGCCAGCAGCTTAGGGCACGATAGCAATCAGCCC. Using reference TRBV7-9 and TRBJ1-5 for the parts outside the CDR3, the full variable domain is DTGVSQNPRHKITKRGQNVTFRCDPISEHNRLYWYRQTLGQGPEFLTYFQNEAQLEKSRLLSDRFSAERPKGSFSTLEIQRTEQGDSAMYLCASSLGHDSNQPQHFGDGTRLSIL.

On this clone itself: The read ends 3 residues early relative to the CDR3; the germline J gene fills the gap. J is TRBJ2-7 and V is TRBV19; D is uncertain. The CDR3 is made up of 16 amino acids. Between the trimmed V and J ends, which lost 2 bases and 2 bases, there was a span of 16 bases. Germline V gene sequence: CDR1 LNHDA, CDR2 SQIVND (reference sequence). This chain's CDR3 is CASSIKGPTVPYEQYF. CDR3 DNA (partial): TGTGCCAGTAGTATAAAGGGCCCAACAGTCCCCTACGAG.

With regard to this clone: The read falls 3 residues short of the CDR3 end, and the missing part is taken from the germline J gene. This chain joins TRBV4-1 and TRBJ1-1, with TRBD1 matching over 9 bases. Germline-derived CDR1 and CDR2 are MGHRA and YSYEKL. V was clipped by 0 bases and J by 5 bases; unmatched bases: 4. The CDR3 is made up of 15 amino acids. The sequenced CDR3 bases are TGCGCCAGCAGCCAAGAGGGACAGGGTTCTACTGAA. Its protein is CASSQEGQGSTE. The entire CDR3 protein reads CASSQEGQGSTEAFF.

A word on this clone: The missing CDR3 end, 3 residues past where the read stops, is filled in from the germline J gene. The genes are TRBV23-1 and TRBJ2-5; TRBD2 agrees at 7 bases. TRBV23-1 is flagged as an ORF with uncertain function. The length of the CDR3 is 17 residues. V shed 4 bases and J 5 bases; nucleotides not matched to a gene: 16. CDR3 bases read: TGCGCCAGCAGTCGAAAAAGGGGAGGGCCCGTGTATGAGACC. This sequence encodes CASSRKRGGPVYET. The whole CDR3 protein is CASSRKRGGPVYETQYF.

Worth noting for this clone: The read is 3 residues too short to cover the CDR3 end, so that end is filled in from the germline J gene. The genes are TRBV10-3 and TRBJ2-1; 8 positions agree with TRBD2. This CDR3 region has 14 residues. From germline, CDR1 is ENHRY and CDR2 SYGVKD. The J segment lost 6 bases and the V segment lost 3 bases, leaving 4 bases of the junction unmatched. The CDR3 DNA, read in part, is TGTGCCATCAGTGATGGGGGACTAGGCAATGAG. Its translation is CAISDGGLGNE. The full CDR3 reads CAISDGGLGNEQFF.

To note about this clone: Read data end 3 residues before the CDR3 end; the end is taken from the germline J gene. The rearrangement links TRBV2 to TRBJ1-2, with 7 bases that match TRBD1. The ends lost 4 bases at V and 5 bases at J; junction bases unmatched: 4. Germline-derived CDR1 and CDR2 are SNHLY and FYNNEI. The CDR3 length is 13 residues. Partial CDR3 DNA: TGTGCCAGCAGTGGGGGACAGATTTATGGC. Translation: CASSGGQIYG. The whole CDR3 is CASSGGQIYGYTF.

In the case of this clone: The CDR3 end lies 3 residues beyond the end of the read and is filled in from the germline J gene. The chain uses TRBV30 and TRBJ1-1; the match to TRBD1 covers 10 bases. Germline-derived CDR1 and CDR2 are GTSNPN and SVGIG (reference sequence). The CDR3 sequence is 16 residues long. Here the CDR3 reads CAWSVLGTGVEDTAFF. Partial CDR3 DNA: TGTGCCTGGAGTGTCCTTGGGACAGGGGTTGAAGATACG.

In regard to this clone: The CDR3 end lies 3 residues beyond the end of the read and is filled in from the germline J gene. This chain connects TRBV7-8 to TRBJ2-3, with TRBD2 matching over 9 bases. The germline CDR1 and CDR2 sequences are SGHVS and FQNEAQ. CDR3 length: 15 amino acids. The CDR3: CASSFRSGSEETQYF. CDR3 DNA, as far as it was read: TGTGCCAGCAGCTTTCGTAGCGGGAGCGAGGAGACG.

Details on this clone: The read is 3 residues too short to cover the CDR3 end, so that end is filled in from the germline J gene. The chain has TRBV18 and TRBJ2-6, with TRBD1 matching 9 bases. Germline CDR1 KGHSH, CDR2 LQKENI. This CDR3 is built from 16 residues. The V gene end was trimmed by 5 bases and the J gene end by 2 bases; junction bases not matched to a gene: 4. This CDR3 reads CASSSWDRAGANVLTF. The CDR3 bases that were read are TGTGCCAGCTCATCCTGGGACAGGGCTGGGGCCAACGTC.

Regarding this clone: The read ends 3 residues shy of where the CDR3 ends; the end is completed using the germline J gene. The sample carries other DNA sequences with the same CDR3. The V gene is TRBV18, the J gene TRBJ2-3; D remains ambiguous. The CDR3 runs 19 residues. V was shortened by 3 bases and J by 0 bases, with 22 bases between the two germline ends. The germline CDR1 and CDR2 sequences are KGHSH and LQKENI. The CDR3: CASSPHIPSRVTSTDTQYF. The covered CDR3 bases are TGTGCCAGCTCACCCCACATCCCGAGCCGGGTAACCAGCACAGATACG.

Note on this clone: Read sequence stops 3 residues before the CDR3 end, and the germline J gene provides the missing end. The chain employs TRBV2 and TRBJ2-3, with 7 bases lining up with TRBD1. Germline V gene data show CDR1 as SNHLY and CDR2 as FYNNEI. The CDR3 sequence is 15 residues long. This chain's CDR3 is CASSPGTVKDETQYF. CDR3 bases read: TGTGCCAGCAGTCCCGGGACAGTTAAAGATGAGACG.

Concerning this clone itself: Read sequence stops 3 residues before the CDR3 end, and the germline J gene provides the missing end. V is TRBV20-1 and J is TRBJ2-5; tentative D call: TRBD2 (6 bases). Germline-derived CDR1 and CDR2 are DFQATT and SNEGSKA (reference sequence). V shed 3 bases and J shed 2 bases, with 10 bases lying between them. The CDR3 runs 13 residues. The CDR3 here is CSASLGLQETQYF. CDR3 bases read: TGCAGTGCTAGTCTGGGACTTCAAGAGACC.

About this clone itself: The CDR3 is cut off 3 residues early in the read; its end comes from the germline J gene. The chain carries TRBV11-3 and TRBJ1-1, with D unresolved. Germline V CDR1 and CDR2: SGHNT, YENEEA. This CDR3 is built from 13 residues. V was trimmed by 3 bases and J by 5 bases, leaving 10 bases between them. The CDR3 loop reads CASSLARWTEAFF. CDR3 bases read: TGTGCCAGCAGCTTGGCCCGATGGACTGAA.

Remarks on this clone: The read finishes 3 residues shy of the CDR3 end, and the germline J gene is used to complete it. The identical CDR3 is also encoded by other nucleotide sequences in the sample. The V and J genes are TRBV6-2 or TRBV6-3 and TRBJ2-3; 10 bases map to TRBD2. Losses at the gene ends were 6 bases for V and 4 bases for J; bases not matched to a gene: 4. This CDR3 region has 14 residues. CDR1 MNHEY and CDR2 SVGEGT come from the germline V gene. The CDR3 bases that were read are TGTGCCAGCAGCCTAGCGGGGGAACCAGATACG. It encodes CASSLAGEPDT. The complete CDR3 reads CASSLAGEPDTQYF.

Turning to this clone: The read terminates 3 residues ahead of where the CDR3 ends, so the germline J gene completes it. The chain joins TRBV4-1 to TRBJ2-7, with TRBD2 identical over 9 bases. The trim removed 0 bases at V and 3 bases at J, leaving 3 bases unmatched. The CDR3 is 15 amino acids. Germline-derived CDR1 and CDR2 are MGHRA and YSYEKL. CDR3 in amino acids: CASSQEGSGSYEQYF. The DNA read from the CDR3 is TGCGCCAGCAGCCAAGAAGGTAGCGGGAGCTACGAG.

A remark on this clone: Coverage ceases 3 residues before the CDR3 finishes, and the germline J gene fills in the end. The chain uses TRBV11-2 and TRBJ2-1; D may be TRBD2 (5 bases). The CDR3 runs to 14 residues. The V end was cut by 6 bases, the J end by 4 bases, with 13 bases between. Per germline, CDR1 SGHAT and CDR2 FQNNGV. CDR3 bases read: TGTGCCAGCAGATTTACAGAGGGTTACAATGAG. It encodes CASRFTEGYNE. The full CDR3 is CASRFTEGYNEQFF.

Comments on this clone: Read data end 3 residues before the CDR3 end; the end is taken from the germline J gene. The chain is built from TRBV19 and TRBJ2-1; D uncertain. Germline CDR1 reads LNHDA; CDR2 reads SQIVND (reference sequence). V was clipped by 1 base and J by 9 bases, with 10 bases between them. This CDR3 comprises 13 residues. The CDR3 loop is CASSIGAGVEQFF. The sequenced part of the CDR3 DNA is TGTGCCAGTAGTATAGGCGCAGGAGTTGAG.

In regard to this clone: Read data end 3 residues before the CDR3 end; the end is taken from the germline J gene. V usage is TRBV19 and J usage is TRBJ1-1; D call uncertain. Germline CDR1 and CDR2: LNHDA and SQIVND (reference sequence). The CDR3 runs 15 residues. The V gene lost 3 bases and the J gene lost 3 bases, with 14 bases spanning the gap. This CDR3 reads CASSIWFLSDTEAFF. The part of the CDR3 DNA that was read is TGTGCCAGTAGTATTTGGTTCCTTTCGGACACTGAA.